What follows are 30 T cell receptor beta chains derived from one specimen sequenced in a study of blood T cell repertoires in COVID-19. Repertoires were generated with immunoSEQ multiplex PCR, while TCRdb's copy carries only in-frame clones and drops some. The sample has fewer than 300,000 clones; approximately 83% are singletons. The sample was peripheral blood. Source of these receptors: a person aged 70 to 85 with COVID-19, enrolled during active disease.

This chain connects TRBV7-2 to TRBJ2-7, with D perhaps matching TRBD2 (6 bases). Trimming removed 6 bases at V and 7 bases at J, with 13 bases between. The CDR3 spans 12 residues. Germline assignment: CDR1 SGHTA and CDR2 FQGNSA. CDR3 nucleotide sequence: TGTGCCAGCAGTCTAGCGTTAGGGGAGCAGTACTTC. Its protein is CASSLALGEQYF.

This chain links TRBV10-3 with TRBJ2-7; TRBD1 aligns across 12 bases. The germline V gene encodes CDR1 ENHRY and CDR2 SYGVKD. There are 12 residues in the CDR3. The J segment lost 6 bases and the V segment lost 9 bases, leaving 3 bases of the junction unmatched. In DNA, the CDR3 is TGTGCCATGGGACAGGGGGCTTCCGAGCAGTACTTC. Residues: CAMGQGASEQYF.

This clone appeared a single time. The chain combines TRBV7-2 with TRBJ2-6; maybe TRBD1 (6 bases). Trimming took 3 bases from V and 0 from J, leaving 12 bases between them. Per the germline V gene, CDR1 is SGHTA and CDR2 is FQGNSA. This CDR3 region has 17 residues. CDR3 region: CASSFRDKSSGANVLTF. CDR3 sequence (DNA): TGTGCCAGCAGCTTCCGGGACAAGAGCTCTGGGGCCAACGTCCTGACTTTC.

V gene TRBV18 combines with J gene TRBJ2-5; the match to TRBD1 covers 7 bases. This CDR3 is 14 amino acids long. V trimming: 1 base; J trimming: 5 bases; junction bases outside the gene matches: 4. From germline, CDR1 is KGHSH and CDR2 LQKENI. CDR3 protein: CASSPQTGSETQYF. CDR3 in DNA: TGTGCCAGCTCACCACAGACAGGGAGCGAGACCCAGTACTTC.

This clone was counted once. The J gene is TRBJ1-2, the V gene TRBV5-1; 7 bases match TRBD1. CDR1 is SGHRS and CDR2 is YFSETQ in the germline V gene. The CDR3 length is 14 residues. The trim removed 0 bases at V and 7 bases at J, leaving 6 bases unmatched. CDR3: CASSLEAGGPGYTF. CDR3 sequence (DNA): TGCGCCAGCAGCTTGGAGGCAGGGGGGCCTGGCTACACCTTC. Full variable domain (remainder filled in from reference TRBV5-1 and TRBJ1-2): KAGVTQTPRYLIKTRGQQVTLSCSPISGHRSVSWYQQTPGQGLQFLFEYFSETQRNKGNFPGRFSGRQFSNSRSEMNVSTLELGDSALYLCASSLEAGGPGYTFGSGTRLTVV.

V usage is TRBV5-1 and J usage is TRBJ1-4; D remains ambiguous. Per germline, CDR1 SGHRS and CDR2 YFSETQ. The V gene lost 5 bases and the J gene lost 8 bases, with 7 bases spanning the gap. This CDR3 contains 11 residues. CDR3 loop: CASRTGEKLFF. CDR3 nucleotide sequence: TGCGCCAGCAGGACGGGGGAAAAACTGTTTTTT. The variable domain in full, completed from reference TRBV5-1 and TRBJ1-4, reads KAGVTQTPRYLIKTRGQQVTLSCSPISGHRSVSWYQQTPGQGLQFLFEYFSETQRNKGNFPGRFSGRQFSNSRSEMNVSTLELGDSALYLCASRTGEKLFFGSGTQLSVL.

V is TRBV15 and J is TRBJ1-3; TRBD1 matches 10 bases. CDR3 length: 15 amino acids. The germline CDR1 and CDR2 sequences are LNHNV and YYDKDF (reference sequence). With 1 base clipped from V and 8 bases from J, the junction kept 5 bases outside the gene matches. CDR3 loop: CATSRVRTGGDTIYF. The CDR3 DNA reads TGTGCCACCAGCAGAGTGCGGACAGGGGGGGACACCATATATTTT.

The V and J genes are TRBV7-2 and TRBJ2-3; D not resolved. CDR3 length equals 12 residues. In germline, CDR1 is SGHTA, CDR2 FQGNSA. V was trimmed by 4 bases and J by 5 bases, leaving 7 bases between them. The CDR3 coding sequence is TGTGCCAGCAGCTCCTATCAAGATACGCAGTATTTT. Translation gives CASSSYQDTQYF.

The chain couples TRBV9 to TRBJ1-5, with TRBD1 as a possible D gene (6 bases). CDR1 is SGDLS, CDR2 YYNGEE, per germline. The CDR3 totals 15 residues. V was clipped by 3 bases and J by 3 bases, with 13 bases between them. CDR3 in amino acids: CASSASGTHNQPQHF. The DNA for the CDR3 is TGTGCCAGCAGCGCCTCCGGGACACACAATCAGCCCCAGCATTTT. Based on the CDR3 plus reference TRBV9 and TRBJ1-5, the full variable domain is DSGVTQTPKHLITATGQRVTLRCSPRSGDLSVYWYQQSLDQGLQFLIQYYNGEERAKGNILERFSAQQFPDLHSELNLSSLELGDSALYFCASSASGTHNQPQHFGDGTRLSIL.

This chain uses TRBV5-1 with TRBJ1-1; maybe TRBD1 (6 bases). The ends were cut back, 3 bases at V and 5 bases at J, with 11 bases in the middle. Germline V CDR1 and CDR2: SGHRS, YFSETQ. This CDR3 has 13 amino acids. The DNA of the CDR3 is TGCGCCAGCAGCTATTCACAGGGAACTGAAGCTTTCTTT. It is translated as CASSYSQGTEAFF.

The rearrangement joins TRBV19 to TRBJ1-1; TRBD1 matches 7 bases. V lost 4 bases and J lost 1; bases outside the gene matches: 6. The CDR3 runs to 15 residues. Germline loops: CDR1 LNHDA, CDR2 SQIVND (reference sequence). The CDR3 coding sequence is TGTGCCAGTAGTAGGAGGGGGCTTGGGAACACTGAAGCTTTCTTT. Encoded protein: CASSRRGLGNTEAFF.

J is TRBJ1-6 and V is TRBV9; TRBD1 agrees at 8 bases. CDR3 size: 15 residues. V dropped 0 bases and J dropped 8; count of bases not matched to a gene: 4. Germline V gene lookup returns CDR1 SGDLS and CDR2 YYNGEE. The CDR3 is CASSVGDRWYSPLHF. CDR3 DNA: TGTGCCAGCAGCGTAGGGGACAGGTGGTATTCACCCCTCCACTTT.

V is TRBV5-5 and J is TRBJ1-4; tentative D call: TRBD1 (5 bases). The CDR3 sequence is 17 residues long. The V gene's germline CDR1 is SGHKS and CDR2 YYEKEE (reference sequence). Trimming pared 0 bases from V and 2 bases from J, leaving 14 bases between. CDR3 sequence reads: CASSLGGQLGTNEKLFF. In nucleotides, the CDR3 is TGTGCCAGCAGCTTGGGGGGCCAACTCGGTACTAATGAAAAACTGTTTTTT. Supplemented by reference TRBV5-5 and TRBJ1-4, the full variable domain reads DAGVTQSPTHLIKTRGQQVTLRCSPISGHKSVSWYQQVLGQGPQFIFQYYEKEERGRGNFPDRFSARQFPNYSSELNVNALLLGDSALYLCASSLGGQLGTNEKLFFGSGTQLSVL.

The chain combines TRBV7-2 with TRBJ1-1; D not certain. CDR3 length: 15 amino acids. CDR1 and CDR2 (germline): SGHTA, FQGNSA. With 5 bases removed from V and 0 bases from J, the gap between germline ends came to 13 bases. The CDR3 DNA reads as TGTGCCAGCAGCGTCGCTATATCGATGAACACTGAAGCTTTCTTT. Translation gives CASSVAISMNTEAFF.

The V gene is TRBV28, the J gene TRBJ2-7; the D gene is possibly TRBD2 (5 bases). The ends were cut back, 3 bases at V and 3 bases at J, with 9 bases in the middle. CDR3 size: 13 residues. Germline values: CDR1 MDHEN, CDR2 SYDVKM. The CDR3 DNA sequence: TGTGCCAGCAGTTTTGCGGGCTACTACGAGCAGTACTTC. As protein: CASSFAGYYEQYF.

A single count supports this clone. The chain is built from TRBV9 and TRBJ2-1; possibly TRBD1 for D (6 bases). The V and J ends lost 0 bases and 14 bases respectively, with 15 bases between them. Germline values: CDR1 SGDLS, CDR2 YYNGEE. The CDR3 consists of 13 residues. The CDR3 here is CASSVDPQGSEFF. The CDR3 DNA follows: TGTGCCAGCAGCGTAGATCCCCAGGGGTCGGAGTTCTTC.

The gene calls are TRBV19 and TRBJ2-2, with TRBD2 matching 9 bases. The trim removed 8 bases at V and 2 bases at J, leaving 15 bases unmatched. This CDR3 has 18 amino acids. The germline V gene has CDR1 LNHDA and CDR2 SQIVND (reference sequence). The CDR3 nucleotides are TGTGCCAGTTCCCATACCCGGGGAGCGGGGGGTAACACCGGGGAGCTGTTTTTT. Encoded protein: CASSHTRGAGGNTGELFF.

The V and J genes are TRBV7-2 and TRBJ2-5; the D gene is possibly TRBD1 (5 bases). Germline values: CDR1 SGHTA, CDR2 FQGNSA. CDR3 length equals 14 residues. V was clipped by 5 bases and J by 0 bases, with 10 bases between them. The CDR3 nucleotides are TGTGCCAGCAGCCAGGGCGGCAACCAAGAGACCCAGTACTTC. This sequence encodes CASSQGGNQETQYF.

In nucleotides, the CDR3 is TGTGCCAGCAGCCGGCCTAGCGGGGGGGCCCGTTACGAGCAGTACTTC. It translates to CASSRPSGGARYEQYF. The gene calls are TRBV7-2 and TRBJ2-7, with TRBD2 matching over 12 bases. Germline trimming cut 5 bases from V and 4 bases from J; bases unmatched to any gene: 9. CDR3 size: 16 residues. Germline loops: CDR1 SGHTA, CDR2 FQGNSA.

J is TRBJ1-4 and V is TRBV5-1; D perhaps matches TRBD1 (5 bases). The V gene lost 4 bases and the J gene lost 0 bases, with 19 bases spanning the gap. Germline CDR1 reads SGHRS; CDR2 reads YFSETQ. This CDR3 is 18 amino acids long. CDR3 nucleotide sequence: TGCGCCAGCAGCCCCGGTCCGGCAGGGCAGGCAACTAATGAAAAACTGTTTTTT. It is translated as CASSPGPAGQATNEKLFF.

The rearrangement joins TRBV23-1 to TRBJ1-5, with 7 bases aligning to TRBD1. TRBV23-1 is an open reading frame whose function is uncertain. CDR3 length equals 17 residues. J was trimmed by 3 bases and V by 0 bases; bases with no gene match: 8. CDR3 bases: TGCGCCAGCAGTCAATCGAGGGGACAGAAGTACAATCAGCCCCAGCATTTT. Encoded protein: CASSQSRGQKYNQPQHF.

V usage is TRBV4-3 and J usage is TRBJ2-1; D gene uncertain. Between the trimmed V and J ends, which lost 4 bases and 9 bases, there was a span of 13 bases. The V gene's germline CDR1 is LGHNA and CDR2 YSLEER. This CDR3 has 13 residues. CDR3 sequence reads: CASSRTMGVEQFF. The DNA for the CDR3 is TGCGCCAGCAGCCGAACGATGGGCGTTGAGCAGTTCTTC.

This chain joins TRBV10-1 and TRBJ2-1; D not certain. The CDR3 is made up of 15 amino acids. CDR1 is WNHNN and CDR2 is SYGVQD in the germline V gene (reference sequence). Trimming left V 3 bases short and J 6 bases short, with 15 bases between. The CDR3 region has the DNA TGCGCCAGCAGTGAATTTCATCCGACTTCCAATGAGCAGTTCTTC. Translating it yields CASSEFHPTSNEQFF.

The CDR3 DNA sequence: TGTGCCAGCTCACTAACCGGGACTAGTGGAAAAGAGACCCAGTACTTC. Residues: CASSLTGTSGKETQYF. The chain joins TRBV2 to TRBJ2-5, with TRBD2 matching 8 bases. Germline V gene data show CDR1 as SNHLY and CDR2 as FYNNEI. Trimming at V came to 8 bases and at J to 3 bases, leaving 14 bases not matched to a gene. CDR3 length: 16 amino acids.

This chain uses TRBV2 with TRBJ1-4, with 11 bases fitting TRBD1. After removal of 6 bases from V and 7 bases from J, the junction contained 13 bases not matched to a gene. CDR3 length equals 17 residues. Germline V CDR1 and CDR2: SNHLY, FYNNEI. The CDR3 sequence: CASRTGTGGSFGEKLFF. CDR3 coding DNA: TGTGCCAGCAGGACCGGGACAGGGGGATCATTTGGTGAAAAACTGTTTTTT.

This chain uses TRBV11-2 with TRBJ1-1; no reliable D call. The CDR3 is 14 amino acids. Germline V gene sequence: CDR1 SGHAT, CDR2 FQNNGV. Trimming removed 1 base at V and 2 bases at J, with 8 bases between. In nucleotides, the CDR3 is TGTGCCAGCAGCTTAGCAGGCGAAAACACTGAAGCTTTCTTT. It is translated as CASSLAGENTEAFF.

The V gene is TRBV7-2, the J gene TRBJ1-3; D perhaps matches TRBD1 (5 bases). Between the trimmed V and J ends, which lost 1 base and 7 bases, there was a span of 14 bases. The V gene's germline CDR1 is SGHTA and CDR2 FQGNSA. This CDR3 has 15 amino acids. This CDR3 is CASSLVPGGGNTIYF. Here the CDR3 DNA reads TGTGCCAGCAGCTTAGTCCCAGGCGGGGGGAACACCATATATTTT.

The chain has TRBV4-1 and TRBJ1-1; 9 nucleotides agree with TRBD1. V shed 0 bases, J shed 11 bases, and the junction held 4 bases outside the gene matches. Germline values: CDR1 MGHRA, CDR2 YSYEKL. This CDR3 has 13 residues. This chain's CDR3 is CASSQDTGGKAFF. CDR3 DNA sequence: TGCGCCAGCAGCCAAGACACAGGGGGCAAGGCTTTCTTT.

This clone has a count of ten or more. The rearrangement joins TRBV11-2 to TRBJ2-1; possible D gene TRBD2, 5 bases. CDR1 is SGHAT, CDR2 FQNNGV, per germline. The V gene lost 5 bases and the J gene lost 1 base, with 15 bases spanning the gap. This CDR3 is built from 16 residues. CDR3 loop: CASSPLRLASYNEQFF. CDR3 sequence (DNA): TGTGCCAGCAGCCCCCTGCGGCTAGCATCCTACAATGAGCAGTTCTTC.

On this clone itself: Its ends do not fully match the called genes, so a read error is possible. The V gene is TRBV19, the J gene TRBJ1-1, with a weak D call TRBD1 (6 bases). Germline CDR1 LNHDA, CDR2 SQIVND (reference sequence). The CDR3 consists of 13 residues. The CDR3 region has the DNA TGTGCCAGTAGTAGGACAGCCGAAGCATACAACAAATTT. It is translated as CASSRTAEAYNKF.